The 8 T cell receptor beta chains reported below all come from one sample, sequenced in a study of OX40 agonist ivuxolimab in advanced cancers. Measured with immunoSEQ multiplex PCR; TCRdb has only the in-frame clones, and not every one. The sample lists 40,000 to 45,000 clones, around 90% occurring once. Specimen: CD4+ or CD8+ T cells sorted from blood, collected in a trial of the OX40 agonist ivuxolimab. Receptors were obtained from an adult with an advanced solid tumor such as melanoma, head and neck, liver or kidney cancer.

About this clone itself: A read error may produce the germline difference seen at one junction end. The CDR3 nucleotides are TGCGCCAGCAGCTTGTCAGCCCTAGGGGTTCGGTGGTTC. Protein product: CASSLSALGVRWF. The chain recombines TRBV5-1 with TRBJ2-7; possibly TRBD1 for D (5 bases). This CDR3 spans 13 amino acids. CDR1 is SGHRS and CDR2 is YFSETQ in the germline V gene.

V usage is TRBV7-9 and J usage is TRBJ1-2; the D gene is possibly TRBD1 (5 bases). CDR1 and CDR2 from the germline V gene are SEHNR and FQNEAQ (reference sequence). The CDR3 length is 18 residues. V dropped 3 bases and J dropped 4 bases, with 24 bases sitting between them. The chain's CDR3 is CASSFRPTGIKDSYGYTF. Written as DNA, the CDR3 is TGTGCCAGCAGCTTTAGACCGACCGGAATAAAAGACAGCTATGGCTACACCTTC.

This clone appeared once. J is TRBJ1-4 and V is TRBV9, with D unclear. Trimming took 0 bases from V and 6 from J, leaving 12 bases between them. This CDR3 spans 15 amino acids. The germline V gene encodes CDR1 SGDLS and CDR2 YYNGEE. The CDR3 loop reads CASSVAVGEDEKLFF. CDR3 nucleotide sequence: TGTGCCAGCAGCGTAGCTGTGGGAGAGGATGAAAAACTGTTTTTT.

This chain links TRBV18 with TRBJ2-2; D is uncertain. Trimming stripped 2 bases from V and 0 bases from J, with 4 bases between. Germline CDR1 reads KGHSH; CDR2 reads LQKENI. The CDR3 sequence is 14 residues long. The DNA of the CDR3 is TGTGCCAGCTCACCAAGGTCGAACACCGGGGAGCTGTTTTTT. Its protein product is CASSPRSNTGELFF.

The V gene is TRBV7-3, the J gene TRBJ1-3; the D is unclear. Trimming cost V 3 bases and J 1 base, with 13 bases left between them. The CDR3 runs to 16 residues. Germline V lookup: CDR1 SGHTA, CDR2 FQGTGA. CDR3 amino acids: CASSFDRPGSGNTIYF. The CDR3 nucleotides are TGTGCCAGCAGCTTCGACCGACCCGGGTCTGGAAACACCATATATTTT.

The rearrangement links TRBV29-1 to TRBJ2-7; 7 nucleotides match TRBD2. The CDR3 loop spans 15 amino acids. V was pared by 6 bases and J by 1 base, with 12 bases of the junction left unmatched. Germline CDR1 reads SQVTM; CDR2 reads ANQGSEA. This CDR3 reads CSVPSPRGSSYEQYF. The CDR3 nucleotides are TGCAGCGTCCCTTCCCCCCGCGGGAGTTCCTACGAGCAGTACTTC.

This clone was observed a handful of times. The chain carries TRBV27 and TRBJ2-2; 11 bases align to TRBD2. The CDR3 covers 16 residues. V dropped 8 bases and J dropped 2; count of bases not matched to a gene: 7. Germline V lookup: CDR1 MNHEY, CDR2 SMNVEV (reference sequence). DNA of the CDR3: TGTGCCAGCTCGGGGACTAGCGGATTAAACACCGGGGAGCTGTTTTTT. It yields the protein CASSGTSGLNTGELFF.

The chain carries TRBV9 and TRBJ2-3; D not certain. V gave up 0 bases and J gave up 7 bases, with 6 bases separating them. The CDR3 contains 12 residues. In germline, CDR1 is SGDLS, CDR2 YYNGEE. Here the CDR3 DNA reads TGTGCCAGCAGCGTAGGCCTTCATACGCAGTATTTT. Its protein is CASSVGLHTQYF.